This T cell receptor beta chain was profiled in a study of a mutant IDH1 vaccine in newly diagnosed glioma. The time point here: baseline, week 1 (first vaccination visit). The treatment denotes: pre-vaccination baseline after standard-of-care therapy. Sequencing used immunoSEQ multiplex PCR; TCRdb keeps in-frame clones, though not all of them. The table has approximately 54,000 clones, approximately 80% seen once. CDR1 and CDR2 from the germline V gene are LGHNA and YNFKEQ. V lost 4 bases and J lost 5, with 11 bases in between. This CDR3 comprises 13 residues. The genes are TRBV4-2 and TRBJ1-1, with TRBD1 as a possible D gene (5 bases). The source is a man aged 18-30 years with glioma. The sequences come from PBMCs, collected from a glioma patient treated with radiotherapy, temozolomide or both. The CDR3 nucleotides read TGTGCCAGCAGCCCGCGTGGGGGGACTGAAGCTTTCTTT. Its protein is CASSPRGGTEAFF.